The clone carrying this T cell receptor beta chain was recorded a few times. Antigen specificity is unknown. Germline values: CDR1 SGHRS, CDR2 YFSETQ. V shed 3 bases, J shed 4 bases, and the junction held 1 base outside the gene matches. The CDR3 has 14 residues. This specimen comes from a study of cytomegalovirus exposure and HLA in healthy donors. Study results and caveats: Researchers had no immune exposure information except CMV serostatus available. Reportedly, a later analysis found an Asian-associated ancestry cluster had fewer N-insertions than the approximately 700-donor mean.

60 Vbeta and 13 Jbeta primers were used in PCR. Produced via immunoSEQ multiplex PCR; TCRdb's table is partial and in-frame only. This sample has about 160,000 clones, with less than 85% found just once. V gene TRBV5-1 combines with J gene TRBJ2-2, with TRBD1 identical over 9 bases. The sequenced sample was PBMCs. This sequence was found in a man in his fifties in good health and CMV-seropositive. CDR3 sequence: CASSWGQGTGELFF. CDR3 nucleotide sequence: TGCGCCAGCAGCTGGGGACAGGGCACCGGGGAGCTGTTTTTT. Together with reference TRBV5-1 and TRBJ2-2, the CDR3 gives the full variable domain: KAGVTQTPRYLIKTRGQQVTLSCSPISGHRSVSWYQQTPGQGLQFLFEYFSETQRNKGNFPGRFSGRQFSNSRSEMNVSTLELGDSALYLCASSWGQGTGELFFGEGSRLTVL.